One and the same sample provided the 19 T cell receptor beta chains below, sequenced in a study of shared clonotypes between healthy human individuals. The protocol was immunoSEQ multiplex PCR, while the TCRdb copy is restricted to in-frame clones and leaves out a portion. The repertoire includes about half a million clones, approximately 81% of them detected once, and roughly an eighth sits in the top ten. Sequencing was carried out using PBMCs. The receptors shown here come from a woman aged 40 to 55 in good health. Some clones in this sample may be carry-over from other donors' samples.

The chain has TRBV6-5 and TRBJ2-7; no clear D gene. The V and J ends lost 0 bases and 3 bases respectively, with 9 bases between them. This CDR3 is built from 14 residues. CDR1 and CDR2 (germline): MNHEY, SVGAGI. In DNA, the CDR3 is TGTGCCAGCAGTTACTCGTCAGCCTACTACGAGCAGTACTTC. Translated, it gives CASSYSSAYYEQYF.

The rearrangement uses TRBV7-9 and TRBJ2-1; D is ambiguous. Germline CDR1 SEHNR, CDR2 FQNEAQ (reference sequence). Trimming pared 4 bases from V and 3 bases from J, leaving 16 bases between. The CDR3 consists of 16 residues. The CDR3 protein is CASSSLGQGIYNEQFF. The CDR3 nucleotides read TGTGCCAGCAGCTCATTAGGCCAAGGGATCTACAATGAGCAGTTCTTC.

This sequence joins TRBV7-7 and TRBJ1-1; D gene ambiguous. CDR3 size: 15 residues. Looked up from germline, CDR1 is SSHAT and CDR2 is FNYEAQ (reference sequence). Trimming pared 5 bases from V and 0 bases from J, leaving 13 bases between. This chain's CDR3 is CASSPCAGVNTEAFF. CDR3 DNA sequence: TGTGCCAGCAGCCCCTGTGCGGGCGTGAACACTGAAGCTTTCTTT.

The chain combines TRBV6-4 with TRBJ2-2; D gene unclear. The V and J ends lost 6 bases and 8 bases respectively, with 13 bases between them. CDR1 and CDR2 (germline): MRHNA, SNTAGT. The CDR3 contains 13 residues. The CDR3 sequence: CASRRTPAGELFF. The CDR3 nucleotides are TGTGCCAGCAGGCGGACCCCCGCTGGGGAGCTGTTTTTT.

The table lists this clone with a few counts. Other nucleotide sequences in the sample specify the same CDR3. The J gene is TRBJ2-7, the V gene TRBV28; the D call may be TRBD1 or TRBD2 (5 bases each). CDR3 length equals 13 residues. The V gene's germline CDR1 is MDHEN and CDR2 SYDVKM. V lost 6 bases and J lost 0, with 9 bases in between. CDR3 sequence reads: CASSWDGSYEQYF. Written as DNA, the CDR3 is TGTGCCAGCAGCTGGGACGGCTCCTACGAGCAGTACTTC.

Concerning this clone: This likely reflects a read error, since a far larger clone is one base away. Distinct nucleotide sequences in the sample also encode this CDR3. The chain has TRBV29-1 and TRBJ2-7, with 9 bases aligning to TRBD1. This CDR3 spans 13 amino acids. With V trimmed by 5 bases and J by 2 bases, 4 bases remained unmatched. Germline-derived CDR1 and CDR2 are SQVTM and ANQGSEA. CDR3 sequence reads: CSVRTGVTYEQYF. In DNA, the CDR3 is TGCAGCGTTAGGACAGGGGTTACCTACGAGCAGTACTTC.

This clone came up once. Written as DNA, the CDR3 is TGTGCCAGCAGTTTTTCTTCAGAGTGGGATGAGCAGTTCTTC. This translates into CASSFSSEWDEQFF. The chain links TRBV28 to TRBJ2-1; no reliable D call. Trimming took off 3 bases at V and 8 bases at J, with 14 bases between the two ends. The CDR3 loop spans 14 amino acids. CDR1 and CDR2 from the germline V gene are MDHEN and SYDVKM.

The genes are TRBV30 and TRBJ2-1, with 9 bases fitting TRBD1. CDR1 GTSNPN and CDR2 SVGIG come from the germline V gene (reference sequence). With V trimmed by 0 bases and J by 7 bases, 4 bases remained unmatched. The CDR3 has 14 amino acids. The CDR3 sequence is CAWSVGTGMNEQFF. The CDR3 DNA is TGTGCCTGGAGTGTTGGGACAGGGATGAATGAGCAGTTCTTC.

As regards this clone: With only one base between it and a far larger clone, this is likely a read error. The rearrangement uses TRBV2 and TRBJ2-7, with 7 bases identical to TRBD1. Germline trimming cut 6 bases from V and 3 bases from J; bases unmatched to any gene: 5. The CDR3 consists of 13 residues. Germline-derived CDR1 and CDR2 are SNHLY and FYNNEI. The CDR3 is CASRDDRDYEQYF. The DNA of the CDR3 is TGTGCCAGCAGAGATGACAGGGACTACGAGCAGTACTTC.

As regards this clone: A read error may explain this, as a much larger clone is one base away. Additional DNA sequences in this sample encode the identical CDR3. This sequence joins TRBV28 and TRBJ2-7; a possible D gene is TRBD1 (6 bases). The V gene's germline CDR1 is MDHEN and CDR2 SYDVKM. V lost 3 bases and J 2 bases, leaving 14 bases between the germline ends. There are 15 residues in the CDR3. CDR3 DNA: TGTGCCAGCAGTTTGGGGGCAGCCCCAGCCTACGAGCAGTACTTC. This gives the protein CASSLGAAPAYEQYF.

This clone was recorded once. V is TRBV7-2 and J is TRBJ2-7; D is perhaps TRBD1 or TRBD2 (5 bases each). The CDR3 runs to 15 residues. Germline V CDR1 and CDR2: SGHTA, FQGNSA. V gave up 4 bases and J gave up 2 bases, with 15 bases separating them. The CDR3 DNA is TGTGCCAGCAGCTCACGTCGGGACGGGACCTACGAGCAGTACTTC. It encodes CASSSRRDGTYEQYF.

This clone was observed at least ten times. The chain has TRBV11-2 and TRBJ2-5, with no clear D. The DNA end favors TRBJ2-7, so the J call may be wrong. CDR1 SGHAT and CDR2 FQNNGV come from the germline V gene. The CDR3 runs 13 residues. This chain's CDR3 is CASSPRIGYEQYF. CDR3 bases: TGTGCCAGCAGCCCCCGAATCGGGTACGAGCAGTACTTC.

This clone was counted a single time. The CDR3 region is CASSLAGASTDTQYF. The CDR3 nucleotides are TGTGCCAGCAGCCTAGCGGGAGCTAGCACAGATACGCAGTATTTT. V gene TRBV28 combines with J gene TRBJ2-3, with 10 bases that match TRBD2. The CDR3 is 15 residues long. Germline V lookup: CDR1 MDHEN, CDR2 SYDVKM. The ends lost 6 bases at V and 0 bases at J; junction bases unmatched: 3.

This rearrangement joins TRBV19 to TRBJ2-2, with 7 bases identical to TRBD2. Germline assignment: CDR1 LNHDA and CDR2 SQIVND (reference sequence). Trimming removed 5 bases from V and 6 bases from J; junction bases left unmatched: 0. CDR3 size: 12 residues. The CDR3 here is CASSRGAGELFF. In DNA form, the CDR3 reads TGTGCCAGTAGTCGGGGGGCCGGGGAGCTGTTTTTT. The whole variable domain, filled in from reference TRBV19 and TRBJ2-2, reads DGGITQSPKYLFRKEGQNVTLSCEQNLNHDAMYWYRQDPGQGLRLIYYSQIVNDFQKGDIAEGYSVSREKKESFPLTVTSAQKNPTAFYLCASSRGAGELFFGEGSRLTVL.

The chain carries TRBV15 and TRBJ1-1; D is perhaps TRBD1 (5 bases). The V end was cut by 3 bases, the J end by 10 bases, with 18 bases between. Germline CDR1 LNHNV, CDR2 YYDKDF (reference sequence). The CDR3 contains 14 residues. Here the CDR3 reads CATSSPVRGRGAFF. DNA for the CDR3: TGTGCCACCAGCAGCCCGGTGAGGGGACGGGGAGCTTTCTTT.

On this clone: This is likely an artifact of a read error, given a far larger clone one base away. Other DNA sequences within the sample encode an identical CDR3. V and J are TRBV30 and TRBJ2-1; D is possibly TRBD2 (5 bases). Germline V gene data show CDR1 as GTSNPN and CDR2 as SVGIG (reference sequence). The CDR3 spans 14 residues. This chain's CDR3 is CAWKRENSYNEQFF. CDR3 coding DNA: TGTGCTTGGAAAAGGGAGAACTCCTACAATGAGCAGTTCTTC.

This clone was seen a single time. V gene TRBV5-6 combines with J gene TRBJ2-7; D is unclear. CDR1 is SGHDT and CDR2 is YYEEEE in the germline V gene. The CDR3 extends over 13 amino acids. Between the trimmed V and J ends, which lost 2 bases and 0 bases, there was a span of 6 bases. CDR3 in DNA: TGTGCCAGCAGCTTACAGAGCTCCTACGAGCAGTACTTC. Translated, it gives CASSLQSSYEQYF.

CDR3 bases: TGTGCCAGCTCCCCAACAGGGGACTACGAGCAGTACTTC. Protein product: CASSPTGDYEQYF. V is TRBV18 and J is TRBJ2-7; 7 bases map to TRBD1. Germline V gene sequence: CDR1 KGHSH, CDR2 LQKENI. The length of the CDR3 is 13 residues. Trimming removed 6 bases from V and 3 bases from J; junction bases left unmatched: 5.

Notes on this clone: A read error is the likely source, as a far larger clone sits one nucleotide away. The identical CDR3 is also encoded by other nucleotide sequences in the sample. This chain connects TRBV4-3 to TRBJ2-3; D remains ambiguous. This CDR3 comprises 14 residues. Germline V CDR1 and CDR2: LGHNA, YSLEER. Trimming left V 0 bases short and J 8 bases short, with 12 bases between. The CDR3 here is CASSQDSSRATQYF. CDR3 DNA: TGCGCCAGCAGCCAAGATAGTAGCCGGGCTACGCAGTATTTT.